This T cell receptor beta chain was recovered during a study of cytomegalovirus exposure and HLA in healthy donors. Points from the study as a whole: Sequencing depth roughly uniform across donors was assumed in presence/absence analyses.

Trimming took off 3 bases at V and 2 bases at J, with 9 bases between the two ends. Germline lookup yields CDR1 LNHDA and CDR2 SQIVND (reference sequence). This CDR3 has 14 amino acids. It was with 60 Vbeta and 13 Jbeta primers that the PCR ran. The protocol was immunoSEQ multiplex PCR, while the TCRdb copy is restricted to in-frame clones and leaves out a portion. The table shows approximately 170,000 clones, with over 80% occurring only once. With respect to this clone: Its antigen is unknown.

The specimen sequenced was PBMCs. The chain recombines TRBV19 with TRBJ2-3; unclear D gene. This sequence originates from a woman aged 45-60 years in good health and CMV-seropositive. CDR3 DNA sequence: TGTGCCAGTAGTATCCATCAAAACACAGATACGCAGTATTTT. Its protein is CASSIHQNTDTQYF.